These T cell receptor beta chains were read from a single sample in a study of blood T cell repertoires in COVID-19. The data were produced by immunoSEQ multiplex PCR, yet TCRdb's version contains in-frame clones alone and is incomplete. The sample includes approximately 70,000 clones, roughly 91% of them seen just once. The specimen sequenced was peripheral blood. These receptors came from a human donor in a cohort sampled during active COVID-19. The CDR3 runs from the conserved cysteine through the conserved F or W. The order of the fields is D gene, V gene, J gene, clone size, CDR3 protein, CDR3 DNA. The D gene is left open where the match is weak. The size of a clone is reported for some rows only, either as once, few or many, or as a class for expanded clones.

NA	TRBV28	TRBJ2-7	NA	CASSLMGGEQYF	TGTGCCAGCAGTTTAATGGGGGGCGAGCAGTACTTC
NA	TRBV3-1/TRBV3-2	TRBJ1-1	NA	CASSSQPGQKNTEAFF	TGTGCCAGCAGTTCTCAGCCGGGACAAAAGAACACTGAAGCTTTCTTT
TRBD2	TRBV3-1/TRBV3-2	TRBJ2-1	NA	CASSQDTGLAGPSSYNEQFF	TGTGCCAGCAGCCAAGATACTGGGTTAGCGGGCCCGAGCTCCTACAATGAGCAGTTCTTC
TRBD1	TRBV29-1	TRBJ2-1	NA	CSVHDDRGSYNEQFF	TGCAGCGTCCACGACGACAGGGGCTCCTACAATGAGCAGTTCTTC
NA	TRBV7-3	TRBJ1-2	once	CASSPDSNYGYTF	TGTGCCAGCAGCCCGGACAGCAACTATGGCTACACCTTC
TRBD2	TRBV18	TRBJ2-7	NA	CASSLSTSGTGEQYF	TGTGCCAGCTCCCTCTCGACTAGCGGGACGGGCGAGCAGTACTTC
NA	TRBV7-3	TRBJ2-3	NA	CASSSPGAVTDTQYF	TGTGCCAGCAGCTCCCCAGGGGCTGTCACAGATACGCAGTATTTT
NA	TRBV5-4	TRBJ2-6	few	CASSLYIYSGANVLTF	TGTGCCAGCAGCTTGTATATTTACTCTGGGGCCAACGTCCTGACTTTC
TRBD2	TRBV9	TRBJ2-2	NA	CASSVAPAGAFGGELFF	TGTGCCAGCAGCGTAGCTCCAGCGGGAGCTTTTGGCGGGGAGCTGTTTTTT
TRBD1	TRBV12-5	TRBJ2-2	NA	CASGLTQGANTGELFF	TGTGCTAGTGGTTTGACACAGGGGGCGAACACCGGGGAGCTGTTTTTT
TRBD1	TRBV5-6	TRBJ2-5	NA	CASTLTGVIQETQYF	TGTGCCAGCACCCTGACAGGGGTCATCCAAGAGACCCAGTACTTC
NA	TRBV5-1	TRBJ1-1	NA	CASSLVGQKMLEGTEAFF	TGCGCCAGCAGCTTGGTTGGGCAGAAAATGCTCGAGGGCACTGAAGCTTTCTTT
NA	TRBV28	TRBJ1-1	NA	CASSFRQSLSKNTEAFF	TGTGCCAGCAGTTTCCGACAGAGTCTTTCGAAGAACACTGAAGCTTTCTTT
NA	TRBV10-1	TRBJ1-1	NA	CASSPDSLRAEAFF	TGCGCCAGCAGCCCCGACAGCCTACGGGCTGAAGCTTTCTTT
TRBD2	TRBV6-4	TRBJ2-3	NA	CASSDRGGPSTDTQYF	TGTGCCAGCAGTGATCGGGGGGGCCCTTCCACAGATACGCAGTATTTT
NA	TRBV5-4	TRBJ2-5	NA	CASSLVLAQETQYF	TGTGCCAGCAGCTTGGTTCTAGCGCAAGAGACCCAGTACTTC
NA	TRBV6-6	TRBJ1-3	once	CASSYSTTVGNTIYF	TGTGCCAGCAGTTACTCGACGACAGTTGGAAACACCATATATTTT
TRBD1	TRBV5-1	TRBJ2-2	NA	CASSLVGTGHGELFF	TGCGCCAGCAGCTTGGTGGGGACAGGGCACGGGGAGCTGTTTTTT
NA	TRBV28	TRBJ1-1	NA	CASSSSRQTGAFF	TGTGCCAGCAGTTCCTCTCGACAGACTGGAGCTTTCTTT
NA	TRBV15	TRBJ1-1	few	CATSNTENTEAFF	TGTGCCACCAGCAACACAGAGAACACTGAAGCTTTCTTT
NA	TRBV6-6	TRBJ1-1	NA	CASSLTASNTEAFF	TGTGCCAGCAGTTTGACAGCTTCGAACACTGAAGCTTTCTTT
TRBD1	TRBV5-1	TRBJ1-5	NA	CASSLGTGQGQPQHF	TGCGCCAGCAGCTTGGGGACAGGGCAGGGTCAGCCCCAGCATTTT
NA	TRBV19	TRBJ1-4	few	CASSINTGLLEKLFF	TGTGCCAGTAGTATAAATACAGGCCTACTTGAAAAACTGTTTTTT
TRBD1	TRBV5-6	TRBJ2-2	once	CASSLIGQGADGELFF	TGTGCCAGCAGCTTGATCGGACAGGGGGCGGACGGGGAGCTGTTTTTT
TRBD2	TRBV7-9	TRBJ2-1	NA	CASSYTSGRADEQFF	TGTGCCAGCAGCTATACTAGCGGGAGGGCCGATGAGCAGTTCTTC
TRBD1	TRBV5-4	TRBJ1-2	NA	CASSQTGVYGYTF	TGTGCCAGCAGCCAGACAGGGGTGTATGGCTACACCTTC
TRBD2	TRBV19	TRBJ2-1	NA	CASNRGSSGSSYNEQFF	TGTGCCAGTAATCGAGGAAGTAGCGGGAGCTCCTACAATGAGCAGTTCTTC
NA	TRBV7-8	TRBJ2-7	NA	CASSLVFTAGLYEQYF	TGTGCCAGCAGCTTAGTATTCACAGCCGGACTCTACGAGCAGTACTTC
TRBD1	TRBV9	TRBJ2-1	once	CASSPTGTAYNEQFF	TGTGCCAGCTCCCCCACCGGGACAGCCTACAATGAGCAGTTCTTC
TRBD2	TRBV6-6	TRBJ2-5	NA	CASSPGGRQETQYF	TGTGCCAGCAGTCCCGGGGGGAGACAAGAGACCCAGTACTTC
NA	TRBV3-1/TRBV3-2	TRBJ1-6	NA	CASSQGTIYNSPLHF	TGTGCCAGCAGCCAAGGAACTATCTATAATTCACCCCTCCACTTT
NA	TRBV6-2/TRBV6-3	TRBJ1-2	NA	CASSKGVGYTF	TGTGCCAGCAGTAAAGGGGTTGGCTACACCTTC
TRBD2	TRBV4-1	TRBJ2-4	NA	CASRTQILAGELAKNIQYF	TGCGCCAGCAGGACCCAAATCCTAGCGGGGGAACTAGCCAAAAACATTCAGTACTTC
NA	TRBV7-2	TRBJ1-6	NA	CASSFSTGSNSPLHF	TGTGCCAGCAGCTTCTCAACAGGGTCTAATTCACCCCTCCACTTT
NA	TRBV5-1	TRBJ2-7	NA	CASSLSGQSYEQYF	TGCGCCAGCAGCCTGAGTGGACAGAGCTACGAGCAGTACTTC
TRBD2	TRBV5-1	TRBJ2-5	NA	CASSFTRSGGRGETQYF	TGCGCCAGCAGCTTCACCCGTAGCGGGGGTAGGGGTGAGACCCAGTACTTC
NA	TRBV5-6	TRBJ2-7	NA	CASSLRSRQGSREQYF	TGTGCCAGCAGCTTGCGGTCTAGGCAGGGGAGTCGCGAGCAGTACTTC
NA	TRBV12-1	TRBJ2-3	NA	CASSQTGVSTDTQYF	TGTGCCAGCAGCCAGACAGGGGTATCCACAGATACGCAGTATTTT
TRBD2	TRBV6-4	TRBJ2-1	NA	CASSDKWGTSGGYEQFF	TGTGCCAGCAGTGACAAATGGGGGACTAGCGGGGGCTATGAGCAGTTCTTC
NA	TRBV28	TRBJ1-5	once	CASRGGDGYQPQHF	TGTGCCAGCAGGGGAGGGGACGGATATCAGCCCCAGCATTTT
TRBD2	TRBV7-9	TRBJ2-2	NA	CASSSPTQRTSGRAGELFF	TGTGCCAGCAGCTCCCCCACACAAAGGACTAGCGGGAGAGCTGGGGAGCTGTTTTTT
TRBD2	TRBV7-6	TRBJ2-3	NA	CASSATSGTGGDTQYF	TGTGCCAGCAGCGCGACTAGCGGGACGGGCGGGGATACGCAGTATTTT
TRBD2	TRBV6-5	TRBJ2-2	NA	CASSYLRTSNTGELFF	TGTGCCAGCAGTTATCTTCGGACTAGCAATACCGGGGAGCTGTTTTTT
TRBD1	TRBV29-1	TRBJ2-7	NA	CSVIGQGEFSLRRQYF	TGCAGCGTTATAGGACAGGGAGAGTTTTCACTACGGAGACAGTACTTC
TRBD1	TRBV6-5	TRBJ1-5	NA	CASSRQGGYQPQHF	TGTGCCAGCAGTAGACAGGGGGGCTATCAGCCCCAGCATTTT
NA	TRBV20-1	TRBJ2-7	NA	CSARSPREQYF	TGCAGTGCTAGATCCCCCCGCGAGCAGTACTTC
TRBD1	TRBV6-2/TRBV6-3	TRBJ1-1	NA	CASNPPTGGITEAFF	TGTGCCAGCAACCCCCCCACAGGGGGAATAACTGAAGCTTTCTTT